Included here is one T cell receptor (beta chain) sequence, with context. The antigen remains undetermined. The data derive from a study of cytomegalovirus exposure and HLA in healthy donors. Germline-derived CDR1 and CDR2 are PRHDT and FYEKMQ (reference sequence). Trimming left V 1 base short and J 1 base short, with 10 bases between. This CDR3 has 15 amino acids. In the PCR, 60 Vbeta and 13 Jbeta primers were used. Original processing notes: Counted up in a later analysis, unique TCR beta chains came to 60 million to 95 million, with around 10 million shared. Clones were read by immunoSEQ multiplex PCR, and TCRdb kept only the in-frame ones, dropping some. The V and J calls and clone size were taken over from that table, and D and trimming were inferred from the DNA. Counted here are 120,000 or so clones, over 75% occurring once; the ten biggest clones make up about 6%. Study-level findings and limits: Later analysis associated a missense DCLRE1C variant with TCR beta V- and J-gene trimming. Listed as cytomegalovirus-associated were 150 or so TCR beta chains.

This TCR was recovered from a man aged 18-30 years in good health and CMV-seropositive. The chain carries TRBV13 and TRBJ1-1; D not certain. Sequencing was carried out using PBMCs. CDR3 coding DNA: TGTGCCAGCAGCTTAGCGGGGTCCCAGAACACTGAAGCTTTCTTT. It is translated as CASSLAGSQNTEAFF.